This T cell receptor beta chain was captured in a study of T cell responses to AZD1222 COVID-19 vaccine. This CDR3 has 15 amino acids. V lost 2 bases and J lost 7; bases outside the gene matches: 9. The germline V gene encodes CDR1 MNHEY and CDR2 SVGAGI. Here immunoSEQ multiplex PCR was the method, and the copy in TCRdb shows in-frame clones only, minus some. The sample includes about 100,000 clones, more than 70% of them seen just once. The input for sequencing was peripheral blood, taken on day 0 of MenACWY control vaccination. The V call is TRBV6-5, the J call TRBJ1-1; 8 bases are shared with TRBD1. This TCR derives from an adult in good health. This CDR3 is CASSYGPRTGLEAFF. CDR3 nucleotides: TGTGCCAGCAGTTACGGACCCCGGACAGGGCTTGAAGCTTTCTTT.